The clone carrying this TCR beta chain has a single count. In germline, CDR1 is SGHAT, CDR2 FQNNGV. V dropped 5 bases and J dropped 6 bases, with 11 bases sitting between them. The CDR3 runs to 13 residues. This sample is drawn from a study of breast tumors, draining lymph nodes, adjacent tissues. TCRdb analysed the multiplex PCR reads with MiXCR anew, one entry per CDR3 protein. Altogether more than 10,000 distinct CDR3 sequences are present, around three fifths being singletons, with the ten largest covering around 54%. The TCR was taken from a female donor with breast cancer. Some clones in this sample may be carry-over from other donors' samples. Sequencing was done on a sample of tumor-adjacent breast tissue. The chain joins TRBV11-2 to TRBJ1-5; weak D call: TRBD1 (6 bases). The CDR3 DNA sequence: TGTGCCAGCAGCCCACAGGGAGGTCAGCCCCAGCATTTT. Its translation is CASSPQGGQPQHF.